The present TCR beta chain was sequenced within a study of shared clonotypes between healthy human individuals. As regards this clone: Its matching antigen is unknown.

Germline V gives CDR1 LNHDA, CDR2 SQIVND (reference sequence). The CDR3 is made up of 18 amino acids. V was shortened by 3 bases and J by 4 bases, with 24 bases between the two germline ends. General study points: It was expected that sequencing depth would affect clonotype sharing among donors. Enrolling few donors narrowed the genetic and exposure-history diversity that was represented. Tissue TCR repertoires likely differ from these blood-only repertoires.

Data came from immunoSEQ multiplex PCR; TCRdb stores just in-frame clones and leaves some out. The repertoire has roughly 2,500,000 clones, 80% to 95% of them found once; the top ten carry around 0.4%. Sequencing used naive CD4+ T cells from PBMCs. Subset reported: CD45RA+ positively selected. This TCR was recovered from a man aged 18 to 30 in good health. Some clones in this sample may be carry-over from other donors' samples. This chain links TRBV19 with TRBJ1-1; D possibly corresponds to TRBD1 (5 bases). Here the CDR3 reads CASSIGGRASTKSTEAFF. For the CDR3, the DNA is TGTGCCAGTAGTATTGGCGGCAGGGCATCAACTAAGAGCACTGAAGCTTTCTTT.